This T cell receptor (beta chain) was recovered during a study of blood T cell repertoires in COVID-19. About the study: The origin of the acute and convalescent COVID-19 samples was the United States, Italy and Spain.

As processed by the authors: Reference gene primer amplification gave nucleated cell count estimates. Profiled with immunoSEQ multiplex PCR; TCRdb holds only in-frame clones, not every one. D and trimming come from the DNA, and the V and J calls and clone size come from that table. The sample consists of 110,000 or so clones, roughly 88% of them appearing once. V was shortened by 7 bases and J by 2 bases, with 27 bases between the two germline ends. CDR1 and CDR2 from the germline V gene are MDHEN and SYDVKM. This CDR3 contains 18 residues. The sequence was obtained from an older woman who had recovered from COVID-19. Sequenced: peripheral blood. V is TRBV28 and J is TRBJ2-7; weak D call: TRBD2 (7 bases). The DNA for the CDR3 is TGTGCCAGCATGGGGACACCCGGGCGGGAGTTTCACCCCTACGAGCAGTACTTC. This gives the protein CASMGTPGREFHPYEQYF. Looking up the rest from reference TRBV28 and TRBJ2-7 gives the full variable domain: DVKVTQSSRYLVKRTGEKVFLECVQDMDHENMFWYRQDPGLGLRLIYFSYDVKMKEKGDIPEGYSVSREKKERFSLILESASTNQTSMYLCASMGTPGREFHPYEQYFGPGTRLTVT.